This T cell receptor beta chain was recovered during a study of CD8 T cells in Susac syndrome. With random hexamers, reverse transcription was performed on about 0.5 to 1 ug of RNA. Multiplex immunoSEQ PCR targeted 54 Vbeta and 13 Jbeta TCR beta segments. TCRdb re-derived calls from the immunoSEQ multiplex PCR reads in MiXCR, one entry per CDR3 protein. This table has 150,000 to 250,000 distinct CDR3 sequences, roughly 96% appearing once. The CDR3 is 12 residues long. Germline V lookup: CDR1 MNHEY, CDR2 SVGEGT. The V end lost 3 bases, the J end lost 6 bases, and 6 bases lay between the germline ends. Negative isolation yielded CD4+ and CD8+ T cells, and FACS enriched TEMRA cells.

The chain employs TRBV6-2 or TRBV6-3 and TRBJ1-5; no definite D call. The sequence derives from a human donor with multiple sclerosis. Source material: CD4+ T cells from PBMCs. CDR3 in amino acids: CASSYHAQPQHF. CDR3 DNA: TGTGCCAGCAGTTATCACGCTCAGCCCCAGCATTTT.